In this sample, the clone carrying this TCR beta chain turned up a few times. This sample is drawn from a study of patients and donors after allogeneic stem cell transplantation. TCRdb re-derived calls from the RT-PCR reads in MiXCR, one entry per CDR3 protein. The table lists approximately 210,000 distinct CDR3 sequences, more than 35% of them singletons. The sequence was obtained from a human donor who was either an allogeneic HSCT recipient or a stem cell or donor lymphocyte infusion donor (not recorded which). It is not recorded whose cells these are; they may come from a transplant donor. What was sequenced was blood, either unsorted or a sorted T cell fraction (not recorded which).

As DNA, the CDR3 is TGTGCCAGCAGCCGGACAGGGCCGGAGGGCTACACCTTC. As protein: CASSRTGPEGYTF. This chain joins TRBV9 and TRBJ1-2; 8 nucleotides agree with TRBD1. The V segment lost 4 bases and the J segment 8 bases; nucleotides outside the gene matches: 7. The CDR3 sequence is 13 residues long. The V gene's germline CDR1 is SGDLS and CDR2 YYNGEE.